This passage covers 10 T cell receptor beta chains from one sample sequenced in a study of regulatory T cells in long-lasting Graves disease. Described time point: persistent/refractory GD, antithyroid drugs over 5 years with positive TRAb. From RNA extracted from PBMCs, the TCR library was made. With iRepertoire HTBI primers and Arm-PCR of CDR3 regions, TCR beta libraries were built. TCRdb re-called the multiplex PCR reads with MiXCR, one entry per CDR3 protein. The table records about 400,000 distinct CDR3 sequences, 20% to 25% of them present only once. The sequencing here drew on peripheral blood mononuclear cells (PBMCs), taken when the disease was refractory, from a patient treated with antithyroid drugs. The origin of the receptors is a female donor with Graves disease.

The chain couples TRBV6-2 or TRBV6-3 to TRBJ1-5, with a possible D match to TRBD1 (6 bases). Germline V CDR1 and CDR2: MNHEY, SVGEGT. The CDR3 covers 15 residues. The germline V and J ends were trimmed by 0 bases and 5 bases, with 11 bases remaining between them. The DNA of the CDR3 is TGTGCCAGCAGTTACTCAGGGGACACAGATCAGCCCCAGCATTTT. This translates into CASSYSGDTDQPQHF.

This clonotype was seen a few times. J is TRBJ2-7 and V is TRBV6-1; a possible D gene is TRBD1 (6 bases). Germline CDR1 reads MNHNS; CDR2 reads SASEGT. The CDR3 has 14 residues. Trimming shortened V by 5 bases and J by 3 bases, and 14 bases separated the two germline ends. The DNA for the CDR3 is TGTGCCAGCAGTCCCCCGGACAGATACTACGAGCAGTACTTC. It yields the protein CASSPPDRYYEQYF.

The chain joins TRBV6-1 to TRBJ1-5; D may be TRBD1 (6 bases). This CDR3 comprises 15 residues. Germline V gene lookup returns CDR1 MNHNS and CDR2 SASEGT. The germline V and J ends were trimmed by 6 bases and 7 bases, with 19 bases remaining between them. The CDR3 loop is CASRASRGGGQPQHF. The CDR3 DNA sequence: TGTGCCAGCAGGGCCTCCAGGGGAGGGGGACAGCCCCAGCATTTT.

This clonotype was seen repeatedly, ten times or more. The V gene is TRBV30, the J gene TRBJ2-7; 8 nucleotides match TRBD2. The ends lost 4 bases at V and 12 bases at J; junction bases unmatched: 8. This CDR3 has 11 residues. CDR1 GTSNPN and CDR2 SVGIG come from the germline V gene (reference sequence). In DNA form, the CDR3 reads TGTGCCTGGACTTCCGGGACTAGGCTGTACTTC. Translated, it gives CAWTSGTRLYF.

In this sample, this clonotype turned up a few times. The chain combines TRBV10-3 with TRBJ2-5, with a tentative D call TRBD2 (5 bases). The V gene's germline CDR1 is ENHRY and CDR2 SYGVKD. V was shortened by 4 bases and J by 5 bases, with 14 bases between the two germline ends. This CDR3 is built from 14 residues. CDR3 DNA sequence: TGTGCCATCAGTGCAGTAGGGAGTTGGGAGACCCAGTACTTC. Its protein is CAISAVGSWETQYF.

This clonotype was counted ten times or more. The chain recombines TRBV28 with TRBJ1-4; unclear D gene. Germline V gives CDR1 MDHEN, CDR2 SYDVKM. The CDR3 is 14 residues long. The V end was cut by 3 bases, the J end by 4 bases, with 9 bases between. As DNA, the CDR3 is TGTGCCAGCAGTTTGACGCTACTTAATGAAAAACTGTTTTTT. Its protein is CASSLTLLNEKLFF. Full variable domain (rest looked up from reference TRBV28 and TRBJ1-4): DVKVTQSSRYLVKRTGEKVFLECVQDMDHENMFWYRQDPGLGLRLIYFSYDVKMKEKGDIPEGYSVSREKKERFSLILESASTNQTSMYLCASSLTLLNEKLFFGSGTQLSVL.

This clonotype was detected many times. The chain recombines TRBV2 with TRBJ2-3; D perhaps matches TRBD1 (5 bases). CDR1 SNHLY and CDR2 FYNNEI come from the germline V gene. The CDR3 extends over 15 amino acids. V lost 4 bases, J lost 3 bases, and 14 bases lay in between. The CDR3: CASSVQGSRTDTQYF. CDR3 nucleotide sequence: TGTGCCAGCAGTGTCCAGGGCAGTCGAACAGATACGCAGTATTTT.

This clonotype has more than one count but fewer than ten. This chain uses TRBV3-1 with TRBJ2-7, with D perhaps matching TRBD2 (6 bases). The CDR3 extends over 14 amino acids. V was pared by 3 bases and J by 2 bases, with 11 bases between. Germline-derived CDR1 and CDR2 are LGHDT and YNNKEL (reference sequence). The DNA of the CDR3 is TGTGCCAGCAGCCACTCACCGGGGGCCTACGAGCAGTACTTC. It translates to CASSHSPGAYEQYF.

This clonotype was detected only a few times. The chain uses TRBV28 and TRBJ2-7, with 7 bases that match TRBD1. Germline loops: CDR1 MDHEN, CDR2 SYDVKM. The length of the CDR3 is 15 residues. The J segment lost 2 bases and the V segment lost 4 bases, leaving 8 bases of the junction unmatched. DNA of the CDR3: TGTGCCAGCAGTTCGCCGACAGGGACCCCCTACGAGCAGTACTTC. Translated: CASSSPTGTPYEQYF. Complete variable domain (other parts from reference TRBV28 and TRBJ2-7): DVKVTQSSRYLVKRTGEKVFLECVQDMDHENMFWYRQDPGLGLRLIYFSYDVKMKEKGDIPEGYSVSREKKERFSLILESASTNQTSMYLCASSSPTGTPYEQYFGPGTRLTVT.

This clonotype was seen ten or more times. The chain carries TRBV7-8 and TRBJ2-7; D tentatively reads TRBD1 or TRBD2 (5 bases each). This CDR3 has 14 amino acids. V dropped 7 bases and J dropped 5 bases, with 18 bases sitting between them. CDR1 SGHVS and CDR2 FQNEAQ come from the germline V gene. DNA for the CDR3: TGTGCCAGCATCCCAAACTACGGGGACCACGAGCAGTACTTC. Protein product: CASIPNYGDHEQYF.